The 26 T cell receptor beta chains listed next were all sequenced from one sample in a study of blood T cell repertoires in COVID-19. Profiled with immunoSEQ multiplex PCR; TCRdb holds only in-frame clones, not every one. The table lists a few hundred thousand clones, almost 90% of them singletons, with under 2.5% in the top ten. The sequenced material came from peripheral blood. The receptors stem from a woman aged 55-75 years with COVID-19, enrolled during active disease.

The rearrangement links TRBV7-9 to TRBJ1-4, with TRBD1 identical over 9 bases. This CDR3 is built from 16 residues. The germline V gene has CDR1 SEHNR and CDR2 FQNEAQ (reference sequence). Trimming took 7 bases from V and 4 from J; bases not matched to a gene: 10. The CDR3, as DNA: TGTGCCAGCACCAAAACCCGGACAGGGGTTAATGAAAAACTGTTTTTT. Its protein is CASTKTRTGVNEKLFF.

This chain connects TRBV9 to TRBJ1-5; tentative D call: TRBD1 (5 bases). Between the trimmed V and J ends, which lost 0 bases and 6 bases, there was a span of 10 bases. This CDR3 spans 14 amino acids. The germline V gene has CDR1 SGDLS and CDR2 YYNGEE. The CDR3 is CASSVGQSPQPQHF. In nucleotides, the CDR3 is TGTGCCAGCAGCGTAGGACAGAGCCCTCAGCCCCAGCATTTT.

J is TRBJ2-5 and V is TRBV7-3; 7 nucleotides line up with TRBD2. Trimming cost V 4 bases and J 7 bases; bases outside gene matches: 6. This CDR3 comprises 13 residues. Germline lookup yields CDR1 SGHTA and CDR2 FQGTGA. Here the CDR3 reads CASSSTGGGTQYF. The CDR3 nucleotides are TGTGCCAGCAGCTCCACGGGGGGAGGGACCCAGTACTTC.

This rearrangement joins TRBV6-6 to TRBJ2-2, with D possibly TRBD1 on 6 matching bases. V lost 5 bases, J lost 0 bases, and 16 bases lay in between. Per the germline V gene, CDR1 is MNHNY and CDR2 is SVGAGI (reference sequence). The length of the CDR3 is 17 residues. The CDR3: CASSLRTALTNTGELFF. CDR3 DNA: TGTGCCAGCAGTCTCAGGACAGCCCTAACGAACACCGGGGAGCTGTTTTTT.

This clone was seen just once. V and J are TRBV6-5 and TRBJ1-1; D remains ambiguous. V lost 0 bases to trimming and J lost 5 bases, with 16 bases between them. This CDR3 spans 16 amino acids. Germline V gene data show CDR1 as MNHEY and CDR2 as SVGAGI. CDR3 residues: CASSYSIHQRSTEAFF. The CDR3 DNA reads TGTGCCAGCAGTTACTCTATACACCAGAGGAGTACTGAAGCTTTCTTT.

In the case of this clone: Other DNA sequences of this sample code for an identical CDR3. The rearrangement links TRBV20-1 to TRBJ2-1; D call uncertain. CDR3 length equals 11 residues. Germline CDR1 reads DFQATT; CDR2 reads SNEGSKA (reference sequence). Trimming shortened V by 2 bases and J by 4 bases, and 3 bases separated the two germline ends. This CDR3 is CSARPYNEQFF. The CDR3, as DNA: TGCAGTGCTAGACCGTACAATGAGCAGTTCTTC.

This clone was seen only a few times. The J gene is TRBJ1-2, the V gene TRBV4-2, with 8 bases matching TRBD1. Germline V gene sequence: CDR1 LGHNA, CDR2 YNFKEQ. After removal of 5 bases from V and 7 bases from J, the junction contained 0 bases not matched to a gene. This CDR3 is built from 11 residues. DNA for the CDR3: TGTGCCAGCAGCGACAGGGGTGGCTACACCTTC. Translated: CASSDRGGYTF.

The CDR3 loop is CASSSPDRNQPQHF. CDR3 DNA: TGTGCCAGCAGCTCTCCGGACAGAAATCAGCCCCAGCATTTT. This chain links TRBV5-5 with TRBJ1-5; a possible D gene is TRBD1 (6 bases). Looked up from germline, CDR1 is SGHKS and CDR2 is YYEKEE (reference sequence). The V gene lost 3 bases and the J gene lost 4 bases, with 11 bases spanning the gap. This CDR3 is built from 14 residues.

CDR3 DNA: TGTGCCTGGAGTAAAACAGGGCCATATCAGCCCCAGCATTTT. Residues: CAWSKTGPYQPQHF. V is TRBV30 and J is TRBJ1-5, with a possible D match to TRBD1 (6 bases). The germline CDR1 and CDR2 sequences are GTSNPN and SVGIG (reference sequence). The CDR3 is 14 amino acids. V was cut by 2 bases and J by 5 bases, with 13 bases left in between.

The V and J genes are TRBV10-3 and TRBJ2-5; D is possibly TRBD1 (8 bases). CDR3 length: 15 amino acids. V gave up 10 bases and J gave up 3 bases, with 21 bases separating them. The germline gives CDR1 ENHRY, CDR2 SYGVKD. In DNA form, the CDR3 reads TGTGCCACCGGCCCCGGACAGGGAGGGGAAGAGACCCAGTACTTC. Amino acids: CATGPGQGGEETQYF.

The V gene is TRBV12-3 or TRBV12-4, the J gene TRBJ1-2, with a tentative D call TRBD1 (5 bases). The CDR3 totals 13 residues. V gave up 5 bases and J gave up 8 bases, with 15 bases separating them. CDR3 sequence reads: CASSPTVGQGYTF. The DNA for the CDR3 is TGTGCCAGCAGTCCTACCGTGGGGCAGGGCTACACCTTC.

The rearrangement links TRBV27 to TRBJ2-1; TRBD2 is a possible D gene (5 bases). This CDR3 is built from 15 residues. Trimming pared 3 bases from V and 2 bases from J, leaving 11 bases between. Germline V CDR1 and CDR2: MNHEY, SMNVEV (reference sequence). CDR3 sequence reads: CASSLDLPAYNEQFF. The CDR3 DNA follows: TGTGCCAGCAGTTTGGACTTACCGGCCTACAATGAGCAGTTCTTC.

The table lists this clone with a count of one. The rearrangement links TRBV7-6 to TRBJ1-1; a weak D match, TRBD1 (6 bases). The V end was cut by 1 base, the J end by 5 bases, with 14 bases between. CDR3 length: 15 residues. Germline V lookup: CDR1 SGHVS, CDR2 FNYEAQ. The CDR3 spells CASSLGTGRGTEAFF. The CDR3 nucleotides are TGTGCCAGCAGCTTAGGAACAGGGAGGGGGACTGAAGCTTTCTTT.

The chain is built from TRBV7-2 and TRBJ1-2, with D perhaps matching TRBD1 (5 bases). The CDR3 runs to 13 residues. The V gene's germline CDR1 is SGHTA and CDR2 FQGNSA. The V gene lost 7 bases and the J gene lost 2 bases, with 11 bases spanning the gap. CDR3 sequence reads: CASTETANYGYTF. The CDR3, as DNA: TGTGCCAGCACCGAGACAGCAAACTATGGCTACACCTTC.

V usage is TRBV6-1 and J usage is TRBJ1-1; D not resolved. The germline V gene has CDR1 MNHNS and CDR2 SASEGT. This CDR3 is built from 15 residues. The V end lost 2 bases, the J end lost 1 base, and 11 bases lay between the germline ends. The DNA of the CDR3 is TGTGCCAGCAGTGAAAGCGGACGGCCGAACACTGAAGCTTTCTTT. This gives the protein CASSESGRPNTEAFF.

The V call is TRBV5-1, the J call TRBJ1-1; D ambiguous. The germline CDR1 and CDR2 sequences are SGHRS and YFSETQ. The V gene lost 4 bases and the J gene lost 4 bases, with 14 bases spanning the gap. This CDR3 region has 14 residues. The chain's CDR3 is CASSLHSQATEAFF. The CDR3 bases are TGCGCCAGCAGCCTCCATTCCCAGGCCACTGAAGCTTTCTTT.

This chain joins TRBV4-1 and TRBJ2-2, with no clear D. Germline V gene sequence: CDR1 MGHRA, CDR2 YSYEKL. This CDR3 spans 16 amino acids. V dropped 8 bases and J dropped 0 bases, with 16 bases sitting between them. The CDR3 loop reads CASRLQVQTNTGELFF. In DNA, the CDR3 is TGCGCCAGCCGCTTACAAGTGCAGACGAACACCGGGGAGCTGTTTTTT.

This clone was counted a single time. This chain joins TRBV6-2 or TRBV6-3 and TRBJ2-7; D is uncertain. The V and J ends lost 2 bases and 1 base respectively, with 9 bases between them. Germline values: CDR1 MNHEY, CDR2 SVGEGT. The CDR3 is 14 residues long. CDR3 residues: CASSYASESYEQYF. The CDR3 DNA is TGTGCCAGCAGTTACGCCTCGGAGTCCTACGAGCAGTACTTC.

The V call is TRBV5-4, the J call TRBJ2-7; TRBD2 aligns across 13 bases. The CDR3 length is 16 residues. The germline V gene encodes CDR1 SGHNT and CDR2 YYREEE (reference sequence). V dropped 4 bases and J dropped 0; count of bases not matched to a gene: 4. DNA for the CDR3: TGTGCCAGCAGCCCTGGACTAGCGGGGGCCTCCTACGAGCAGTACTTC. Amino acid sequence: CASSPGLAGASYEQYF. The whole variable domain, filled in from reference TRBV5-4 and TRBJ2-7, reads ETGVTQSPTHLIKTRGQQVTLRCSSQSGHNTVSWYQQALGQGPQFIFQYYREEENGRGNFPPRFSGLQFPNYSSELNVNALELDDSALYLCASSPGLAGASYEQYFGPGTRLTVT.

The V call is TRBV19, the J call TRBJ2-1; 8 nucleotides agree with TRBD2. V gave up 6 bases and J gave up 1 base; unmatched junction bases: 5. Germline V lookup: CDR1 LNHDA, CDR2 SQIVND (reference sequence). The CDR3 has 15 amino acids. The chain's CDR3 is CASRAAGGSYNEQFF. CDR3 bases: TGTGCCAGTAGAGCGGCGGGGGGTTCCTACAATGAGCAGTTCTTC.

The V and J genes are TRBV7-8 and TRBJ1-4; D is possibly TRBD1 (6 bases). CDR1 is SGHVS, CDR2 FQNEAQ, per germline. V gave up 1 base and J gave up 2 bases, with 11 bases separating them. The CDR3 runs 16 residues. The CDR3 protein is CASSLDRGYTNEKLFF. CDR3 coding DNA: TGTGCCAGCAGCTTAGATAGGGGGTACACTAATGAAAAACTGTTTTTT.

The chain carries TRBV11-2 and TRBJ1-1; TRBD1 aligns across 9 bases. V dropped 1 base and J dropped 5; count of bases not matched to a gene: 5. CDR3 length: 15 amino acids. Germline CDR1 reads SGHAT; CDR2 reads FQNNGV. CDR3: CASSLAFDRGTEAFF. The CDR3 DNA reads TGTGCCAGCAGCTTAGCCTTCGACAGGGGGACTGAAGCTTTCTTT.

This chain links TRBV6-2 or TRBV6-3 with TRBJ2-6, with 7 nucleotides matching TRBD1. This CDR3 has 20 amino acids. CDR1 and CDR2 from the germline V gene are MNHEY and SVGEGT. Unmatched junction bases numbered 18, after V lost 5 bases and J lost 2 bases. The CDR3 DNA reads as TGTGCCAGCAGTAACCTACCCGTCGGGGCAGGGGGAGCTGGGGCCAACGTCCTGACTTTC. Amino acid sequence: CASSNLPVGAGGAGANVLTF.

The chain carries TRBV3-1 (or the pseudogene TRBV3-2) and TRBJ1-2, with a tentative D call TRBD1 (5 bases). Germline CDR1 LGHDT, CDR2 YNNKEL (reference sequence). V shed 1 base and J shed 7 bases, with 10 bases lying between them. This CDR3 region has 13 residues. The CDR3, as DNA: TGTGCCAGCAGCCAAGTAAGGGGCAGTGGCTACACCTTC. Amino acid sequence: CASSQVRGSGYTF.

The chain joins TRBV29-1 to TRBJ1-1; TRBD1 aligns across 10 bases. The CDR3 covers 13 residues. With V trimmed by 7 bases and J by 2 bases, 4 bases remained unmatched. Looked up from germline, CDR1 is SQVTM and CDR2 is ANQGSEA. CDR3 residues: CSGGTGDNTEAFF. CDR3 coding DNA: TGCAGCGGCGGGACAGGGGACAACACTGAAGCTTTCTTT.

The chain carries TRBV7-3 and TRBJ2-1; maybe TRBD1 (6 bases). The CDR3 spans 14 residues. In germline, CDR1 is SGHTA, CDR2 FQGTGA. The V end was cut by 3 bases, the J end by 13 bases, with 19 bases between. The CDR3 protein is CASSFTGDRKTQFF. CDR3 nucleotides: TGTGCCAGCAGCTTCACTGGAGACAGGAAAACTCAGTTCTTC.